This section outlines one T cell receptor (beta chain) sequence together with its context. Its antigen remains unidentified. The sample belongs to a study of response to subunit inactivated influenza vaccine. TCRdb re-analysed the RT-PCR reads in MiXCR, keeping a single row per CDR3 protein. The sample lists just under 550,000 distinct CDR3 sequences; approximately 22% were seen once. The study's findings and limits: Each seasonal influenza vaccination, the authors suggested, recruits few new T cells.

The CDR3 length is 16 residues. V shed 5 bases and J shed 2 bases, with 19 bases lying between them. Germline V CDR1 and CDR2: LNHNV, YYDKDF (reference sequence). This sample was also put to use in a study of T cells expressing NK-cell markers. That paper states: Libraries used 5'RACE template switching adding universal primer site and UMIs. Sorted CD3+CD56+NKG2C+, CD3+CD56+NKG2C- and CD3+CD56-NKG2C+ T cells supplied TCR beta repertoires. The same clonotypes also predominated in the CD3+CD56-NKG2C+ fraction of several donors. Clones of NKG2C+ T cells that had expanded were of unclear HCMV specificity.

The genes are TRBV15 and TRBJ2-7; D perhaps matches TRBD2 (6 bases). Specimen: CD4+ T cells sorted from PBMCs, collected roughly 13 days after vaccination. The receptor was isolated from a man in his fifties or sixties who received an inactivated influenza vaccine. This CDR3 is CATSRPLAGRTYEQYF. In DNA, the CDR3 is TGTGCCACCAGCCGCCCCTTGGCGGGAAGAACCTACGAGCAGTACTTC.